Sequencing of this TCR beta chain was carried out in a study of blood T cell repertoires in COVID-19 (dated by TCRdb to 2018 to 2021). Notes on the research overall: Collaborator samples came from the United States, Italy and Spain and covered acute and convalescent phases of COVID-19. Samples were obtained from the ongoing ImmuneRACE study (first 160 participants) and from over 1,000 subjects provided by 6 global collaborators. The material from the prospective study consisted of cDNA or gDNA derived from T cells, B-cell-depleted T cells, or PBMCs. Where available, HLA class I and class II types were obtained from metadata supplied by the sample provider rather than from assay-based typing. Deeply sampled blood TCRbeta repertoires from subjects exposed to, actively infected with, or recovered from COVID-19 were included in the dataset. The repertoires were released in a freely available public database meant as a resource for research on the immune response to SARS-CoV-2. Nearly every sample came with metadata listing a de-identified subject ID, COVID-19 status, age in years and sex.

TCRbeta CDR3 regions were amplified from genomic DNA by means of the immunoSEQ Assay, a bias-controlled multiplex PCR. The authors' pipeline ran thus. The number of nucleated cells in each sample was estimated from the amplification of reference gene primers within the assay. To quantify the absolute abundance of each unique TCRbeta CDR3 rearrangement, sequence reads were collapsed and filtered. For each sample, productive Simpson clonality was calculated by taking the square root of Simpson's diversity index across productive rearrangements. TCRdb's version of the immuneACCESS table is confined to in-frame rearrangements and falls short of the full clone set. An unresolved V gene accounts for under half of the shortfall where checked; the remainder is of unknown origin. Clonal size and the V and J genes are those of that table, whereas D and trimming came from the DNA. The sample profile shows tens of thousands of clones; 89% of them were found once. Jointly, the top ten make up less than 30% of the sample.

Results the study describes overall, beyond this receptor: The amount of clinical and demographic metadata varied by source and participant and was provided uncurated.

Each collaborating institution followed its own protocols to collect whole blood in K2EDTA tubes. For TCRbeta analysis, collaborators shipped samples as frozen whole blood, isolated PBMCs, or DNA extracted from either of those sample types. V was cut back by 6 bases and J by 4 bases, leaving a gap of 4 bases between them. Inclusive of the bounding cysteine and phenylalanine, the CDR3 is 10 residues long. Only CDR3 DNA remains: 30 bases, in frame from the first base. The germline V gene gives CDR1 as SNHLY and CDR2 as FYNNEI. Concerning this clone: The antigen it binds to is not known. The record has no base qualities; no much larger clone is one base away.

Sequencing was carried out using peripheral blood. The rearrangement combines TRBV2 with TRBJ2-7; the D gene is not confidently resolved. This clonotype originated in a woman older than 75 with acute or convalescent COVID-19. The sequence in DNA is TGTGCCAGCAGCTATTACGAGCAGTACTTC. Its protein is CASSYYEQYF. The entire variable domain, with the stretches around the CDR3 drawn from the reference TRBV2 and TRBJ2-7 proteins, is EPEVTQTPSHQVTQMGQEVILRCVPISNHLYFYWYRQILGQKVEFLVSFYNNEISEKSEIFDDQFSVERPDGSNFTLKIRSTKLEDSAMYFCASSYYEQYFGPGTRLTVT.